The next 32 T cell receptor beta chains were all read from a single sample in a study of blood T cells in healthy people across ages. Combining a sample-barcoded 5' primer with a J-beta primer mix, a second PCR ran for roughly 6 to 12 cycles. TCRdb passed the 5' RACE reads through MiXCR, listing each CDR3 protein once. The sample lists fewer than 950,000 distinct CDR3 sequences, roughly 40% occurring once. Specimen: blood. The receptor set was obtained from a man aged 18 to 29 in good health.

This clonotype came up a few times. V is TRBV6-2 or TRBV6-3 and J is TRBJ2-5; no clear D. V gave up 0 bases and J gave up 1 base, with 12 bases separating them. CDR3 length: 16 residues. Germline CDR1 reads MNHEY; CDR2 reads SVGEGT. CDR3 residues: CASSYSGQDLQETQYF. Written as DNA, the CDR3 is TGTGCCAGCAGTTACTCCGGCCAGGACCTCCAAGAGACCCAGTACTTC.

The CDR3 protein is CSARGGPTGELFF. In DNA form, the CDR3 reads TGCAGTGCTAGGGGGGGTCCCACCGGGGAGCTGTTTTTT. The genes are TRBV20-1 and TRBJ2-2; a possible D gene is TRBD2 (6 bases). CDR1 and CDR2 from the germline V gene are DFQATT and SNEGSKA (reference sequence). The CDR3 loop spans 13 amino acids. V lost 3 bases and J 4 bases, leaving 9 bases between the germline ends.

The sample holds a few counts of this clonotype. CDR3: CASSEAGGGELFF. DNA for the CDR3: TGTGCCAGCAGTGAAGCGGGGGGCGGGGAGCTGTTTTTT. The J gene is TRBJ2-2, the V gene TRBV6-1; the D gene is possibly TRBD2 (6 bases). Trimming removed 0 bases from V and 7 bases from J, with 6 bases in between. The CDR3 spans 13 residues. Germline CDR1 reads MNHNS; CDR2 reads SASEGT.

This clonotype has just a few counts. The chain recombines TRBV19 with TRBJ2-1; the D is unclear. The CDR3 spans 13 residues. Trimming took 1 base from V and 5 from J, leaving 6 bases between them. CDR1 is LNHDA, CDR2 SQIVND, per germline (reference sequence). This CDR3 is CASSIGWNNEQFF. CDR3 coding DNA: TGTGCCAGTAGTATAGGCTGGAACAATGAGCAGTTCTTC.

With regard to this clonotype: A much larger clone lies one base from this, so it may be a read error. This chain connects TRBV5-1 to TRBJ2-1; 7 positions match TRBD2. Germline loops: CDR1 SGHRS, CDR2 YFSETQ. CDR3 length: 15 amino acids. Trimming removed 4 bases from V and 3 bases from J; junction bases left unmatched: 7. In DNA form, the CDR3 reads TGCGCCAGCAGCGGCGAGCGGGGCTGCTACAATGAGCAGTTCTTC. It codes for CASSGERGCYNEQFF.

In this sample, this clonotype turned up a few times. The V and J genes are TRBV12-3 or TRBV12-4 and TRBJ1-6; D is possibly TRBD1 (6 bases). The CDR3 sequence is 16 residues long. The ends were cut back, 5 bases at V and 6 bases at J, with 17 bases in the middle. For the CDR3, the DNA is TGTGCCAGCAGTAACGACAGGCCAAACCTTAATTCACCCCTCCACTTT. Residues: CASSNDRPNLNSPLHF.

The sample holds many counts of this clonotype. This chain joins TRBV12-3 or TRBV12-4 and TRBJ2-1; 7 bases line up with TRBD2. The CDR3 runs 13 residues. The CDR3, as DNA: TGTGCTCCTCGGGGGGAGGCCTACAATGAGCAGTTCTTC. Protein: CAPRGEAYNEQFF.

The chain carries TRBV10-3 and TRBJ2-5; 7 bases map to TRBD2. The CDR3 runs to 14 residues. V lost 3 bases and J lost 7; bases outside the gene matches: 8. Germline V gene lookup returns CDR1 ENHRY and CDR2 SYGVKD. CDR3 sequence: CAISEPREGSTQYF. DNA of the CDR3: TGTGCCATCAGTGAACCCAGGGAGGGTTCGACCCAGTACTTC.

This clonotype was seen more than once but under ten times. The chain uses TRBV4-2 and TRBJ1-2; maybe TRBD1 (5 bases). Trimming removed 1 base from V and 6 bases from J, with 18 bases in between. Germline-derived CDR1 and CDR2 are LGHNA and YNFKEQ. This CDR3 is 16 amino acids long. In DNA form, the CDR3 reads TGTGCCAGCAGCCAAGCTTCACGGACAAATACCCATGGCTACACCTTC. It is translated as CASSQASRTNTHGYTF.

V gene TRBV4-1 combines with J gene TRBJ2-1; 8 nucleotides match TRBD2. J gave up 12 bases and V 2 bases, and 21 bases lay outside the gene matches. Germline V CDR1 and CDR2: MGHRA, YSYEKL. This CDR3 is built from 18 residues. The DNA for the CDR3 is TGCGCCAGCAGCCAACCACGGAGCGGGGGACGTAATGAAGGGGGGCAGTTCTTC. Protein product: CASSQPRSGGRNEGGQFF.

This chain joins TRBV2 and TRBJ2-1, with D perhaps matching TRBD1 or TRBD2 (5 bases each). Looked up from germline, CDR1 is SNHLY and CDR2 is FYNNEI. This CDR3 spans 15 amino acids. V lost 6 bases and J 2 bases, leaving 14 bases between the germline ends. This chain's CDR3 is CASSLFEGPYNEQFF. The CDR3, as DNA: TGTGCCAGCAGCCTCTTCGAGGGGCCCTACAATGAGCAGTTCTTC.

This clonotype has just a few counts. V gene TRBV20-1 combines with J gene TRBJ1-4, with a weak D call TRBD1 (5 bases). The CDR3 extends over 14 amino acids. Germline-derived CDR1 and CDR2 are DFQATT and SNEGSKA (reference sequence). Trimming left V 0 bases short and J 5 bases short, with 10 bases between. CDR3: CSAREGVANEKLFF. CDR3 bases: TGCAGTGCTAGAGAAGGGGTCGCGAATGAAAAACTGTTTTTT.

This clonotype was found once. Since a much larger clone is just one base distant, this may be a read error. The chain combines TRBV4-3 with TRBJ2-4; maybe TRBD2 (5 bases). The CDR3 loop spans 13 amino acids. With 1 base removed from V and 13 bases from J, the gap between germline ends came to 14 bases. Germline V gives CDR1 LGHNA, CDR2 YSLEER. For the CDR3, the DNA is TGCGCCAGCAGCCAAGCCCTAGCTATTGAGCAGTACTTC. As protein: CASSQALAIEQYF.

This clonotype was counted at least ten times. The V and J genes are TRBV7-9 and TRBJ1-2, with a possible D match to TRBD1 (5 bases). Germline V gene lookup returns CDR1 SEHNR and CDR2 FQNEAQ (reference sequence). V dropped 1 base and J dropped 3 bases, with 12 bases sitting between them. The CDR3 contains 15 residues. The CDR3 protein is CASSLGGTDDYGYTF. Here the CDR3 DNA reads TGTGCCAGCAGCTTAGGGGGGACGGACGACTATGGCTACACCTTC. Looking up the rest from reference TRBV7-9 and TRBJ1-2 gives the full variable domain: DTGVSQNPRHKITKRGQNVTFRCDPISEHNRLYWYRQTLGQGPEFLTYFQNEAQLEKSRLLSDRFSAERPKGSFSTLEIQRTEQGDSAMYLCASSLGGTDDYGYTFGSGTRLTVV.

As regards this clonotype: A much more abundant neighbour one base away suggests this may be a read error. The chain recombines TRBV10-3 with TRBJ2-5, with no clear D. Near its end, the DNA agrees better with TRBJ2-7, so the J call may be wrong. This CDR3 is 15 amino acids long. Germline V gene data show CDR1 as ENHRY and CDR2 as SYGVKD. CDR3: CTISESPETSVEQYF. The CDR3 region has the DNA TGTACCATCAGTGAGAGTCCGGAGACGTCGGTCGAGCAGTACTTC.

The chain is built from TRBV20-1 and TRBJ2-5; the match to TRBD2 covers 13 bases. Germline CDR1 reads DFQATT; CDR2 reads SNEGSKA (reference sequence). J lost 1 base, V lost 0 bases, and 5 bases had no gene match. The CDR3 sequence is 17 residues long. The CDR3 DNA follows: TGCAGTGCTAGAGATCCGGGACTAGCGGGGTTCCAAGAGACCCAGTACTTC. Its translation is CSARDPGLAGFQETQYF.

In this sample, this clonotype turned up many times. The rearrangement links TRBV29-1 to TRBJ1-4; a weak D match, TRBD1 (5 bases). Germline values: CDR1 SQVTM, CDR2 ANQGSEA. The CDR3 runs 13 residues. DNA of the CDR3: TGCTTAGCCGGCGACAGCCCAAATGAAAAACTGTTTTTT. This codes for CLAGDSPNEKLFF.

This chain connects TRBV20-1 to TRBJ2-3; D is ambiguous. V lost 1 base and J lost 8, with 13 bases in between. The CDR3 totals 13 residues. Germline-derived CDR1 and CDR2 are DFQATT and SNEGSKA (reference sequence). Here the CDR3 DNA reads TGCAGTGCTAGAGTATCCGGGCAGACTACGCAGTATTTT. As protein: CSARVSGQTTQYF.

The chain joins TRBV30 to TRBJ1-5; TRBD1 is a possible D gene (5 bases). V dropped 2 bases and J dropped 3 bases, with 11 bases sitting between them. Germline CDR1 and CDR2: GTSNPN and SVGIG (reference sequence). The CDR3 spans 14 residues. The chain's CDR3 is CAWSKGRYNQPQHF. In DNA form, the CDR3 reads TGTGCCTGGAGTAAGGGGAGATACAATCAGCCCCAGCATTTT.

This sequence joins TRBV7-2 and TRBJ2-2; 7 bases fit TRBD1. The CDR3 loop spans 15 amino acids. Germline V gene lookup returns CDR1 SGHTA and CDR2 FQGNSA. The V and J ends lost 4 bases and 3 bases, in that order; junction bases with no gene match: 5. The CDR3 region has the DNA TGTGCCAGCAGCTCTCTTACAGGGGACACCGGGGAGCTGTTTTTT. It translates to CASSSLTGDTGELFF. Using reference TRBV7-2 and TRBJ2-2 for the parts outside the CDR3, the full variable domain is GAGVSQSPSNKVTEKGKDVELRCDPISGHTALYWYRQSLGQGLEFLIYFQGNSAPDKSGLPSDRFSAERTGGSVSTLTIQRTQQEDSAVYLCASSSLTGDTGELFFGEGSRLTVL.

This clonotype was seen at least ten times. V and J are TRBV7-2 and TRBJ2-1; 7 bases fit TRBD2. Germline V gene sequence: CDR1 SGHTA, CDR2 FQGNSA. The CDR3 loop spans 15 amino acids. The J segment lost 5 bases and the V segment lost 2 bases, leaving 6 bases of the junction unmatched. CDR3 sequence (DNA): TGTGCCAGCAGCTTATGGGGGGGGTCCCACAATGAGCAGTTCTTC. Amino acid sequence: CASSLWGGSHNEQFF.

This chain uses TRBV29-1 with TRBJ2-1; possible D gene TRBD2, 6 bases. Trimming stripped 2 bases from V and 3 bases from J, with 14 bases between. Per germline, CDR1 SQVTM and CDR2 ANQGSEA. The CDR3 contains 15 residues. CDR3 in DNA: TGCAGCGTTGAAAGTCCGGGACTCAACTACAATGAGCAGTTCTTC. Translated, it gives CSVESPGLNYNEQFF.

J is TRBJ1-4 and V is TRBV27, with no clear D. Trimming stripped 3 bases from V and 3 bases from J, with 11 bases between. CDR3 length equals 15 residues. Germline-derived CDR1 and CDR2 are MNHEY and SMNVEV (reference sequence). Written as DNA, the CDR3 is TGTGCCAGCAGTTTTCGTCGCGGGTCTAATGAAAAACTGTTTTTT. It specifies CASSFRRGSNEKLFF.

The rearrangement joins TRBV5-1 to TRBJ1-5, with D unclear. Germline CDR1 SGHRS, CDR2 YFSETQ. This CDR3 contains 17 residues. V was trimmed by 4 bases and J by 10 bases, leaving 27 bases between them. The CDR3 region has the DNA TGCGCCAGCAGCCAAGAACCGATCGGACTGGAATCTGGACCCCAGCATTTT. Amino acid sequence: CASSQEPIGLESGPQHF.

This clonotype was counted between two and nine times. The chain uses TRBV19 and TRBJ2-3; no firm D call. Trimming shortened V by 2 bases and J by 0 bases, and 6 bases separated the two germline ends. Germline V gives CDR1 LNHDA, CDR2 SQIVND (reference sequence). The CDR3 is 14 amino acids. The CDR3 coding sequence is TGTGCCAGTAGTATACTGGGAAGCACAGATACGCAGTATTTT. It translates to CASSILGSTDTQYF.

The chain carries TRBV25-1 and TRBJ1-2; D remains ambiguous. In germline, CDR1 is MGHDK, CDR2 SYGVNS. CDR3 length: 13 residues. Between the trimmed V and J ends, which lost 3 bases and 4 bases, there was a span of 9 bases. CDR3 sequence: CASSEPSLYGYTF. Written as DNA, the CDR3 is TGTGCCAGCAGTGAGCCCTCCCTCTATGGCTACACCTTC.

This clonotype was recorded a few times. The chain recombines TRBV27 with TRBJ1-5; D is unresolved. Germline-derived CDR1 and CDR2 are MNHEY and SMNVEV (reference sequence). The CDR3 loop spans 13 amino acids. V gave up 3 bases and J gave up 4 bases, with 7 bases separating them. The DNA for the CDR3 is TGTGCCAGCAGTTTGTGGCAGAATCAGCCCCAGCATTTT. This codes for CASSLWQNQPQHF.

This clonotype appeared many times. V and J are TRBV20-1 and TRBJ2-5; possible D gene TRBD1, 6 bases. The CDR3 is 17 amino acids. Germline-derived CDR1 and CDR2 are DFQATT and SNEGSKA (reference sequence). V dropped 4 bases and J dropped 1 base, with 22 bases sitting between them. CDR3 loop: CSATSFRTGTSQETQYF. The CDR3 coding sequence is TGCAGTGCTACCTCGTTTCGAACGGGGACAAGCCAAGAGACCCAGTACTTC.

This clonotype was detected only once. CDR3 nucleotide sequence: TGTGCCAGCAGTTGCTCGAAGGACGACAGGGCCACTGAAGCTTTCTTT. Amino acids: CASSCSKDDRATEAFF. The gene calls are TRBV6-2 or TRBV6-3 and TRBJ1-1, with 7 bases that match TRBD1. V dropped 4 bases and J dropped 4; count of bases not matched to a gene: 12. CDR3 length: 16 residues. Germline V lookup: CDR1 MNHEY, CDR2 SVGEGT.

In its sample, this clonotype was seen many times. This chain connects TRBV6-5 to TRBJ1-2; D is unresolved. Trimming removed 7 bases at V and 1 base at J, with 13 bases between. Germline values: CDR1 MNHEY, CDR2 SVGAGI. This CDR3 is built from 14 residues. The CDR3 loop reads CASKDLLHNYGYTF. The CDR3 coding sequence is TGTGCCAGCAAGGACTTGTTACATAACTATGGCTACACCTTC.

The chain couples TRBV4-2 to TRBJ2-2; weak D call: TRBD1 (6 bases). The germline CDR1 and CDR2 sequences are LGHNA and YNFKEQ. V was pared by 2 bases and J by 2 bases, with 12 bases between. The CDR3 is made up of 16 amino acids. In nucleotides, the CDR3 is TGTGCCAGCAGCCAACAACAGGGTGTCAACACCGGGGAGCTGTTTTTT. Protein: CASSQQQGVNTGELFF.

The chain is built from TRBV20-1 and TRBJ1-1; 8 nucleotides match TRBD1. Germline CDR1 DFQATT, CDR2 SNEGSKA (reference sequence). The CDR3 covers 16 residues. Losses at the gene ends were 3 bases for V and 4 bases for J; bases not matched to a gene: 13. The CDR3 DNA follows: TGCAGTGCTAGTAAATATCAGGGGGCCGAGTTCACTGAAGCTTTCTTT. Protein product: CSASKYQGAEFTEAFF.